This section outlines one T cell receptor beta chain sequence together with its context. This entry belongs to a study of blood T cell repertoires in COVID-19. Study-wide background: Acute and convalescent COVID-19 specimens originated in the United States, Italy and Spain. The analysed material was cDNA or gDNA that came from T cells, B-cell-depleted T cells, or PBMCs.

Authors' analysis steps: By means of reference gene primer amplification, nucleated cell counts were estimated. Libraries were prepared by immunoSEQ multiplex PCR; TCRdb keeps only in-frame clonotypes and omits some of them. V, J and clone size are taken as reported in that table, and D and trimming were inferred from the DNA itself. The sample lists roughly 100,000 clones; about 90% were seen once. This receptor was taken from a human donor in a cohort sampled during active COVID-19. Sequencing was carried out using peripheral blood.

Here the CDR3 DNA reads TGTGCCAGCAGTTCTGACAGGGCCCCCACAGATACGCAGTATTTT. Residues: CASSSDRAPTDTQYF. This chain links TRBV28 with TRBJ2-3, with 7 bases fitting TRBD1. The junction had 6 bases not matched to a gene; V was cut back by 4 bases and J by 2 bases. This CDR3 contains 15 residues. Per germline, CDR1 MDHEN and CDR2 SYDVKM.